This is a list of T cell receptor beta chains from one sample in a study of TIL therapy for anti-PD-1-resistant metastatic lung cancer. Profiling relied on immunoSEQ multiplex PCR, and the TCRdb table lists in-frame clones only, not all of them. The data contain about 60,000 clones, 55% to 70% of them seen just once; the ten biggest clones take up over 6.5%. The material was blood, obtained at baseline. The receptor source for this set is a person between 25 and 80 years old with non-small cell lung cancer. The CDR3 runs from the conserved cysteine through the conserved F or W. The order of the fields is D gene, J gene, clone size, V gene, CDR3 DNA, CDR3 protein. The D gene is left open where the match is weak. Size is omitted from some rows. Given values are once, few, many or a class for expanded clones.

TRBD1	TRBJ1-1	-	TRBV9	TGTGCCAGCGACAGGGGCCCTGCCACTGAAGCTTTCTTT	CASDRGPATEAFF
TRBD1	TRBJ2-3	-	TRBV30	TGTGCCTGGACGGGACAGCTTATGAGCACAGATACGCAGTATTTT	CAWTGQLMSTDTQYF
TRBD2	TRBJ2-7	-	TRBV14	TGTGCCAGCAGCCCACTAGCGGGACTCTACGAGCAGTACTTC	CASSPLAGLYEQYF
-	TRBJ2-7	-	TRBV7-6	TGTGCCAGCAGCACGATTAGCGGAGCGCCCTACGAGCAGTACTTC	CASSTISGAPYEQYF
TRBD2	TRBJ2-1	-	TRBV4-1	TGCGCCAGCAGCCGCGAGCCCCTTGTCCGCGGGAGACTCCCCAATGAGCAGTTCTTC	CASSREPLVRGRLPNEQFF
-	TRBJ1-5	few	TRBV18	TGTGCCAGCTCCCCTGGAGGGCAACAGCCCCAGCATTTT	CASSPGGQQPQHF
-	TRBJ2-7	-	TRBV4-1	TGCGCCAGCAGCCAGAGGAGCGGTTACGAGCAGTACTTC	CASSQRSGYEQYF
TRBD2	TRBJ2-2	few	TRBV9	TGTGCCAGCAGCGCGGGACTAGAGCTCCGGGAGCTGTTTTTT	CASSAGLELRELFF
-	TRBJ2-7	-	TRBV5-1	TGCGCCAGCAGCTCAACCGACCGGGACAAGACCTACGAGCAGTACTTC	CASSSTDRDKTYEQYF
TRBD2	TRBJ2-1	-	TRBV5-4	TGTGCCAGCAGCTTCAGTCGGGGGGCCTACAATGAGCAGTTCTTC	CASSFSRGAYNEQFF
TRBD1	TRBJ1-6	-	TRBV2	TGTGCCAGCAGTTCCGACAGGGGAGGTCGATCACCCCTCCACTTT	CASSSDRGGRSPLHF
-	TRBJ1-1	-	TRBV28	TGTGCCAGCAGCAGGGGAGTGACAGCGTACACTGAAGCTTTCTTT	CASSRGVTAYTEAFF
-	TRBJ1-2	-	TRBV18	TGTGCCAGCTCACCACCTAATTTAGCTGTATCGAACTATGGCTACACCTTC	CASSPPNLAVSNYGYTF
TRBD1	TRBJ2-2	once	TRBV7-9	TGTGCCAGCAGCCGGGGACAGGGCAGTACCGGGGAGCTGTTTTTT	CASSRGQGSTGELFF
-	TRBJ2-2	-	TRBV27	TGTGCCAGCACCTTCGGCGGGGAGCTGTTTTTT	CASTFGGELFF
-	TRBJ2-4	-	TRBV19	TGTGCCAGTCGGGACCGGTTAGCCAAAAACATTCAGTACTTC	CASRDRLAKNIQYF
-	TRBJ2-3	-	TRBV11-2	TGTGCCAGCAGCTTACGGCCCAGAGAGGCCAGCCGTGATACGCAGTATTTT	CASSLRPREASRDTQYF
-	TRBJ1-6	-	TRBV5-1	TGCGCCAGCAGCTCGGACATTAATTCACCCCTCCACTTT	CASSSDINSPLHF
-	TRBJ1-5	few	TRBV6-1	TGTGCCAGCAGTGAAGACGGCGAACGCAATCAGCCCCAGCATTTT	CASSEDGERNQPQHF
-	TRBJ1-1	-	TRBV21-1	TGTGCCAGCGGGGCTGGACACACTGAAGCTTTCTTT	CASGAGHTEAFF
TRBD1	TRBJ1-2	-	TRBV5-1	TGCGCCAGCAGCTTAGGGACAGGGTCGGGGCAGGGCTACACCTTC	CASSLGTGSGQGYTF
-	TRBJ2-5	-	TRBV5-4	TGTGCCAGCAGCTTGGCCCGGAGCCAAGAGACCCAGTACTTC	CASSLARSQETQYF
-	TRBJ2-5	-	TRBV5-1	TGCGCCAGCAGCGGCCCGGGGATACAAGAGACCCAGTACTTC	CASSGPGIQETQYF
-	TRBJ1-5	few	TRBV19	TGTGCCAGTAGGAATTCAGGGGCCAATCAGCCCCAGCATTTT	CASRNSGANQPQHF
-	TRBJ2-5	-	TRBV7-8	TGTGCCAGCAACTTCAATAGGGGCTCGGAGACCCAGTACTTC	CASNFNRGSETQYF
TRBD2	TRBJ2-1	once	TRBV7-9	TGTGCCAGCAGCCCAGGACTAGCAATAAATGAGCAGTTCTTC	CASSPGLAINEQFF
TRBD1	TRBJ2-7	-	TRBV7-6	TGTGCCAGCAGCTGGGACAGGGGCGACTCCCTACAGAGCTCCTACGAGCAGTACTTC	CASSWDRGDSLQSSYEQYF
-	TRBJ1-1	few	TRBV5-1	TGCGCCAGCAGGACAGCGGTATCGGGGAACACTGAAGCTTTCTTT	CASRTAVSGNTEAFF
-	TRBJ2-4	-	TRBV10-2	TGCGCCAGCAGCGGGGTTACTGTAGCCAAAAACATTCAGTACTTC	CASSGVTVAKNIQYF
-	TRBJ2-7	-	TRBV2	TGTGCCAGCAGTTCCGCGGGGGCAGGAGAAGCGGGGCGGGTGTACGAGCAGTACTTC	CASSSAGAGEAGRVYEQYF
-	TRBJ1-6	-	TRBV21-1	TGTGCCAGCACCCTATCCCTCCACTTT	CASTLSLHF
-	TRBJ1-2	-	TRBV19	TGTGCCAGTAGTATAGTCGCCGGAGCCTATGGCTACACCTTC	CASSIVAGAYGYTF
-	TRBJ1-2	-	TRBV13	TGTGCCAGCAGCTTAGATCGTACTTTTTTGGCACAAGAAGGCTACACCTTC	CASSLDRTFLAQEGYTF
TRBD1	TRBJ2-2	-	TRBV5-6	TGTGCCAGCAGCTGGACAGGGAGGAAACGGACCGGGGAGCTGTTTTTT	CASSWTGRKRTGELFF
-	TRBJ2-3	-	TRBV10-3	TGTGCCATTCGAGGGTCGGCTACAGATACGCAGTATTTT	CAIRGSATDTQYF
-	TRBJ2-5	-	TRBV6-6	TGTGCCAGCAGTCACTGGAAGGTTCAGGAGACCCAGTACTTC	CASSHWKVQETQYF
-	TRBJ1-5	-	TRBV15	TGTGCCACCAGCAGAGGGGGGGGTAGCAATCAGCCCCAGCATTTT	CATSRGGGSNQPQHF
-	TRBJ2-7	few	TRBV7-3	TGTGCCAGCAGCTTAGGGCTCGCGAGCTCCTACGAGCAGTACTTC	CASSLGLASSYEQYF
-	TRBJ2-7	-	TRBV6-6	TGTGCCAGCAGTTACAATAGGGAACCCTACGAGCAGTACTTC	CASSYNREPYEQYF
TRBD1	TRBJ2-7	-	TRBV11-3	TGTGCCAGCAGCTCAGCCGGGACAGCGCATTCGGAGCAGTACTTC	CASSSAGTAHSEQYF
TRBD1	TRBJ2-5	-	TRBV27	TGTGCCAGCAGACTCGGGACAGCTCAAGAGACCCAGTACTTC	CASRLGTAQETQYF
-	TRBJ2-7	-	TRBV18	TGTGCCAGCCAGTCGTTGACAGGCGGCTACGGGCAGTACTTC	CASQSLTGGYGQYF
TRBD1	TRBJ2-3	few	TRBV10-1	TGCGCCAGCAGTGAGTCGGGACAGGGAAGGACCCCCAATATGGCAGATACGCAGTATTTT	CASSESGQGRTPNMADTQYF
-	TRBJ2-1	once	TRBV7-8	TGTGCCAGCAGCTTAAGGCGACGACCTTCTACCGACAATGAGCAGTTCTTC	CASSLRRRPSTDNEQFF
-	TRBJ1-1	-	TRBV30	TGTGCCTGGAGTGGGTATAGCACTGAAGCTTTCTTT	CAWSGYSTEAFF
-	TRBJ1-2	few	TRBV15	TGTGCCACCAGCAGAACTCCGGGACGAGGGCCCTATGGCTACACCTTC	CATSRTPGRGPYGYTF
TRBD2	TRBJ2-3	-	TRBV10-3	TGTGCCATCAGCCTAGCGGGAGTGGCTGATACGCAGTATTTT	CAISLAGVADTQYF
TRBD2	TRBJ2-7	-	TRBV9	TGTGCCAGCCGAGCAGCAAAGACTAGCGGGACTTTACCCTACGAGCAGTACTTC	CASRAAKTSGTLPYEQYF
-	TRBJ2-1	-	TRBV29-1	TGCAGCGTTAGGGGATTTTTTGTGCAGTTCTTC	CSVRGFFVQFF
-	TRBJ2-5	-	TRBV6-5	TGTGCCAGCAGTTACAGGGCAGGGGAGACCCAGTACTTC	CASSYRAGETQYF
-	TRBJ2-2	-	TRBV19	TGTGCCAGTAGTATTGTTGGGGATACCGGGGAGCTGTTTTTT	CASSIVGDTGELFF